Each of the 19 T cell receptor beta chains below was sequenced from the same sample in a study of blood T cell repertoires in COVID-19. The table came from immunoSEQ multiplex PCR; TCRdb's copy has only in-frame clones and leaves some out. The repertoire includes 290,000 or so clones, roughly nine tenths of them detected once, and approximately 2% sits in the top ten. The sample consisted of peripheral blood. All receptors come from a woman in her thirties with COVID-19, enrolled during active disease.

The chain employs TRBV20-1 and TRBJ1-1; D not resolved. Looked up from germline, CDR1 is DFQATT and CDR2 is SNEGSKA (reference sequence). V was cut by 5 bases and J by 5 bases, with 6 bases left in between. The CDR3 sequence is 10 residues long. In nucleotides, the CDR3 is TGCAGTGCTGAGCATACTGAAGCTTTCTTT. Its translation is CSAEHTEAFF.

The CDR3 nucleotides are TGTGCCAGCAGGACGGACAGCTACTCTGGAAACACCATATATTTT. Its protein product is CASRTDSYSGNTIYF. The chain has TRBV6-5 and TRBJ1-3, with D possibly being TRBD1 (6 bases). CDR3 length: 15 residues. Germline V gene sequence: CDR1 MNHEY, CDR2 SVGAGI. V shed 6 bases and J shed 0 bases, with 12 bases lying between them.

The rearrangement links TRBV5-5 to TRBJ1-1; TRBD1 is a possible D gene (5 bases). The CDR3 totals 17 residues. Germline V gene data show CDR1 as SGHKS and CDR2 as YYEKEE (reference sequence). V was clipped by 0 bases and J by 10 bases, with 25 bases between them. The CDR3 region is CASSLGYKQVPRVGAFF. The CDR3 DNA reads as TGTGCCAGCAGCTTGGGTTATAAACAGGTCCCCCGGGTAGGAGCTTTCTTT.

V gene TRBV29-1 combines with J gene TRBJ2-3; 10 bases are shared with TRBD1. This CDR3 comprises 14 residues. Germline V gene sequence: CDR1 SQVTM, CDR2 ANQGSEA. The ends lost 0 bases at V and 4 bases at J; junction bases unmatched: 1. The CDR3 loop is CSVEETGGADTQYF. CDR3 sequence (DNA): TGCAGCGTTGAAGAGACAGGGGGCGCAGATACGCAGTATTTT.

The chain recombines TRBV24-1 with TRBJ1-4; 10 bases are shared with TRBD1. The CDR3 covers 16 residues. V dropped 4 bases and J dropped 8; count of bases not matched to a gene: 9. Germline CDR1 and CDR2: KGHDR and SFDVKD. The CDR3 DNA follows: TGTGCCACCAGTGAGGACGGGACAGGGGCGGGCGAAAAACTGTTTTTT. Translation gives CATSEDGTGAGEKLFF.

The chain joins TRBV5-1 to TRBJ2-1; possibly TRBD2 for D (6 bases). The germline V gene encodes CDR1 SGHRS and CDR2 YFSETQ. Between the trimmed V and J ends, which lost 2 bases and 2 bases, there was a span of 14 bases. The CDR3 has 16 residues. The CDR3 DNA sequence: TGCGCCAGCAGCTTACTAGCCTCGGGGGCCTACAATGAGCAGTTCTTC. Residues: CASSLLASGAYNEQFF.

This chain connects TRBV6-2 or TRBV6-3 to TRBJ2-7, with 7 bases aligning to TRBD2. The CDR3 extends over 14 amino acids. Germline V gene data show CDR1 as MNHEY and CDR2 as SVGEGT. V lost 2 bases, J lost 4 bases, and 5 bases stayed unmatched. In DNA, the CDR3 is TGTGCCAGCAGTTACGGCGGGAGCAGGTACGAGCAGTACTTC. Amino acid sequence: CASSYGGSRYEQYF.

V gene TRBV19 combines with J gene TRBJ1-6; tentatively, D is TRBD1 (6 bases). CDR3 size: 19 residues. V was cut by 3 bases and J by 5 bases, with 23 bases left in between. The germline CDR1 and CDR2 sequences are LNHDA and SQIVND (reference sequence). This CDR3 is CASSMNRQANVRDNSPLHF. The DNA for the CDR3 is TGTGCCAGTAGTATGAATCGACAGGCCAACGTCCGGGATAATTCACCCCTCCACTTT.

This chain links TRBV7-9 with TRBJ1-2; D may be TRBD1 (6 bases). Per the germline V gene, CDR1 is SEHNR and CDR2 is FQNEAQ (reference sequence). The CDR3 is 16 residues long. Trimming took off 3 bases at V and 6 bases at J, with 20 bases between the two ends. The CDR3 DNA sequence: TGTGCCAGCAGCTTTGCAGGGGCGCTGGGCCGGGATGGCTACACCTTC. Protein: CASSFAGALGRDGYTF.

J is TRBJ2-1 and V is TRBV10-1; TRBD2 matches at 8 bases. This CDR3 spans 12 amino acids. V lost 3 bases, J lost 12 bases, and 4 bases stayed unmatched. CDR1 and CDR2 (germline): WNHNN, SYGVQD (reference sequence). The CDR3 DNA sequence: TGCGCCAGCAGTGATAGGGCGGGAGGGCAGTTCTTC. It encodes CASSDRAGGQFF.

This chain connects TRBV5-1 to TRBJ1-3; TRBD1 is a possible D gene (5 bases). Germline CDR1 reads SGHRS; CDR2 reads YFSETQ. The CDR3 spans 15 residues. Between the trimmed V and J ends, which lost 2 bases and 3 bases, there was a span of 12 bases. The CDR3 coding sequence is TGCGCCAGCAGCTTCACAGGATCGGATGGAAACACCATATATTTT. Translating it yields CASSFTGSDGNTIYF.

The chain couples TRBV30 to TRBJ1-3; 7 nucleotides agree with TRBD1. V gave up 0 bases and J gave up 3 bases; unmatched junction bases: 5. Germline CDR1 GTSNPN, CDR2 SVGIG (reference sequence). This CDR3 comprises 15 residues. CDR3 nucleotide sequence: TGTGCCTGGAGTGTGCAGGGGGTATATGGAAACACCATATATTTT. As protein: CAWSVQGVYGNTIYF.

This sequence joins TRBV20-1 and TRBJ1-3; 8 positions match TRBD1. Germline CDR1 and CDR2: DFQATT and SNEGSKA (reference sequence). The CDR3 length is 16 residues. Trimming cost V 3 bases and J 4 bases; bases outside gene matches: 11. CDR3 nucleotide sequence: TGCAGTGCTAGTAAGAACAGGGGGACCAAGGGAAACACCATATATTTT. Its translation: CSASKNRGTKGNTIYF.

This chain connects TRBV30 to TRBJ2-7, with 10 bases lining up with TRBD2. V shed 4 bases and J 3 bases; nucleotides not matched to a gene: 9. The V gene's germline CDR1 is GTSNPN and CDR2 SVGIG (reference sequence). The CDR3 runs 15 residues. CDR3 nucleotides: TGTGCCTGGAAGGGTAGCGGGAGGTGGAGCTACGAGCAGTACTTC. Translation: CAWKGSGRWSYEQYF.

The J gene is TRBJ1-1, the V gene TRBV5-4; tentatively, D is TRBD1 (6 bases). CDR1 and CDR2 from the germline V gene are SGHNT and YYREEE (reference sequence). V shed 0 bases and J shed 1 base, with 7 bases lying between them. The CDR3 is 14 residues long. DNA of the CDR3: TGTGCCAGCAGCTTGGAACAGGGGAACACTGAAGCTTTCTTT. This gives the protein CASSLEQGNTEAFF.

CDR3 residues: CASSQARTAQTQNEQFF. In nucleotides, the CDR3 is TGTGCCAGCAGCCAAGCTCGGACAGCCCAAACACAAAATGAGCAGTTCTTC. The genes are TRBV3-1 (or the pseudogene TRBV3-2) and TRBJ2-1; TRBD1 is a possible D gene (6 bases). Per germline, CDR1 LGHDT and CDR2 YNNKEL (reference sequence). Trimming took off 1 base at V and 7 bases at J, with 20 bases between the two ends. This CDR3 has 17 amino acids.

This chain links TRBV7-6 with TRBJ2-1; 8 bases fit TRBD1. The junction had 8 bases not matched to a gene; V was cut back by 5 bases and J by 5 bases. Germline V lookup: CDR1 SGHVS, CDR2 FNYEAQ. The CDR3 has 15 residues. The CDR3 is CASSPGGQVNNEQFF. In DNA form, the CDR3 reads TGTGCCAGCAGCCCAGGGGGACAGGTGAACAATGAGCAGTTCTTC.

This clone was seen just once. This chain links TRBV6-1 with TRBJ2-7, with D hard to call. V shed 4 bases and J shed 6 bases, with 22 bases lying between them. CDR1 is MNHNS and CDR2 is SASEGT in the germline V gene. The CDR3 has 16 residues. The CDR3 loop is CASSAPQTHPLGEQYF. The CDR3 nucleotides are TGTGCCAGCAGTGCCCCCCAGACTCACCCGCTCGGCGAGCAGTACTTC.

V is TRBV10-2 and J is TRBJ1-6; 9 bases fit TRBD1. The CDR3 spans 15 residues. J was trimmed by 5 bases and V by 6 bases; bases with no gene match: 5. CDR1 WSHSY and CDR2 SAAADI come from the germline V gene. In nucleotides, the CDR3 is TGCGCCAGCAGCCCTAGACAGGGGGATAATTCACCCCTCCACTTT. As protein: CASSPRQGDNSPLHF.